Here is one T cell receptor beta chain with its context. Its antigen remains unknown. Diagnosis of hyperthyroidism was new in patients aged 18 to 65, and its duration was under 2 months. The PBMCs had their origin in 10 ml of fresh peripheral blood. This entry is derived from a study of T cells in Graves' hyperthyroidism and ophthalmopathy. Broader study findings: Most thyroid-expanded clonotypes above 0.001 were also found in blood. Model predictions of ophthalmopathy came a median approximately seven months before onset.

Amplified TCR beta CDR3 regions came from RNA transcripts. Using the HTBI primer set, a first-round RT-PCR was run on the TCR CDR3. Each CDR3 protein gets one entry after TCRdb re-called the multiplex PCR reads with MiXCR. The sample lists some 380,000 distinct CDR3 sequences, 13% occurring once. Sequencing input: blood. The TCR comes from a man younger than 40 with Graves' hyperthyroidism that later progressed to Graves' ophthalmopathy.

The CDR3 here is CASSLLGQGEYIQYF. The CDR3, as DNA: TGTGCCAGCAGCTTGTTAGGACAGGGCGAATACATTCAGTACTTC. The chain recombines TRBV7-3 with TRBJ2-4; 8 bases are shared with TRBD1. Germline CDR1 SGHTA, CDR2 FQGTGA. This CDR3 has 15 amino acids. V shed 3 bases and J 8 bases; nucleotides not matched to a gene: 9.